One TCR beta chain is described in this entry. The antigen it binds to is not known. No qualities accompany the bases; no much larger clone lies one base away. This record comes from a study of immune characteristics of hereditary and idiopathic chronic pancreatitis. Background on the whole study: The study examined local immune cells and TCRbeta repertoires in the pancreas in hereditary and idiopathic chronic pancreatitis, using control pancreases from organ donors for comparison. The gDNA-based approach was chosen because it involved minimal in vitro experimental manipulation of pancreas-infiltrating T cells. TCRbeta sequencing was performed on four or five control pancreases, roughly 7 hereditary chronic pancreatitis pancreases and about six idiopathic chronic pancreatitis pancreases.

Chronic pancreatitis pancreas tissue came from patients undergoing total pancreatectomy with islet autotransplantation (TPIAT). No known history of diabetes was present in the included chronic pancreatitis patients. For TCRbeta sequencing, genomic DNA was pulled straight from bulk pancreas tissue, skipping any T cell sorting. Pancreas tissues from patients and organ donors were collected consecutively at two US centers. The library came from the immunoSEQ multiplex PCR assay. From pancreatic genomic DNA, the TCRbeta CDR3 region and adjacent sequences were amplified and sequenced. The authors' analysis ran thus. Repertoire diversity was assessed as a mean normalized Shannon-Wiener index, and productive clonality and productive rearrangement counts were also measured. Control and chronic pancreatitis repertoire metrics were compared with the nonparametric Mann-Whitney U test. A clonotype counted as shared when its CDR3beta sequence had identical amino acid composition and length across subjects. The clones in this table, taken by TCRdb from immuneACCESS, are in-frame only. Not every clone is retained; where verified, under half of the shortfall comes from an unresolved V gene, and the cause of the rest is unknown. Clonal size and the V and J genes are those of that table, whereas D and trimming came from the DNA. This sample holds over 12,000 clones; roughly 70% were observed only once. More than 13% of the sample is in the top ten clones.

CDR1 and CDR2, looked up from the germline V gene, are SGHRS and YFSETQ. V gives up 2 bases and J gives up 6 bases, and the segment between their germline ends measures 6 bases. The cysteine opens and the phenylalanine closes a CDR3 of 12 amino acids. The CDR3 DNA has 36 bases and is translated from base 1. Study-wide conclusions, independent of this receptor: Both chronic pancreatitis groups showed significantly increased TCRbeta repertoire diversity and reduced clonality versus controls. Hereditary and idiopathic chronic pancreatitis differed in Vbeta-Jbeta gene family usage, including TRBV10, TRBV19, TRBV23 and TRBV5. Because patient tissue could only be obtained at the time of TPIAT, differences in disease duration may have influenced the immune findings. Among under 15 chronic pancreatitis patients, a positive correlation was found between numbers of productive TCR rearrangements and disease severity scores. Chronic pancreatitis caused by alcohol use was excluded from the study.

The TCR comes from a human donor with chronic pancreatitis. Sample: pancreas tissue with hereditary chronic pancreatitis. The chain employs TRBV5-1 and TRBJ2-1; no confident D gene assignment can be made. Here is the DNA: TGCGCCAGCAGCTTAGGAACCAATGAGCAGTTCTTC. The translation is CASSLGTNEQFF.